This TCR beta chain originates from a study of T cell responses to AZD1222 COVID-19 vaccine. Assay used: immunoSEQ multiplex PCR; TCRdb lists only in-frame clones, some missing. The sample lists fewer than 120,000 clones; about 85% were seen once. Study-level findings and limits: Of spike-specific TCRs, nearly half reportedly target regions left unmutated in variants. White British ancestry dominated among donors, who included more females, and clonal diversity was possibly underestimated.

Comments on this clone: Its antigen remains unknown.

Sample: peripheral blood, taken on day 0 of AZD1222 vaccination. This sequence originates from an adult in good health.

For the CDR3, the DNA is TGTGCCATCAGTGATCTAGGAGGGGCTGGAGGCTACACCTTC. Amino acid sequence: CAISDLGGAGGYTF. The chain is built from TRBV10-3 and TRBJ1-2; a weak D match, TRBD1 (5 bases). The CDR3 sequence is 14 residues long. V shed 3 bases and J shed 8 bases, with 16 bases lying between them. Germline CDR1 is ENHRY and CDR2 is SYGVKD.